A selection of T cell receptor beta chains follows, all from one sample in a study of graft-versus-host responses after intestinal transplantation. These receptors have no known antigen. Generated by immunoSEQ multiplex PCR, the TCRdb table keeps only in-frame clones and is missing some. This sample has about 130,000 clones, with around 90% found just once. The input for sequencing was unstimulated CD4+ T cells sorted from spleen or lymph node cells, taken before intestinal transplant. These receptors came from a human donor who received an intestinal transplant. The CDR3 runs from the conserved cysteine through the conserved F or W. Fields, in order: V gene, J gene, D gene, clone size, CDR3 protein, CDR3 DNA. D genes are given only for firm matches. The size entry is marked missing in some rows and otherwise reads once, few, many or a size class.

TRBV11-2,TRBJ2-1,TRBD2,-,CASSRGSNEQFF,TGTGCCAGCAGCCGCGGGAGCAATGAGCAGTTCTTC
TRBV19,TRBJ2-7,-,-,CASSVPGITYEQYF,TGTGCCAGTTCGGTCCCGGGGATCACCTACGAGCAGTACTTC
TRBV19,TRBJ1-2,-,-,CASRTKNYGYTF,TGTGCCAGTAGAACTAAAAACTATGGCTACACCTTC
TRBV4-1,TRBJ2-2,-,once,CASSQDQFTGELFF,TGCGCCAGCAGCCAAGATCAGTTCACCGGGGAGCTGTTTTTT
TRBV7-7,TRBJ2-1,TRBD2,-,CASSLGLAGYNEQFF,TGTGCCAGCAGCTTAGGTCTAGCGGGTTACAATGAGCAGTTCTTC
TRBV12-2,TRBJ2-7,-,-,CARRAGGTVRRGRDGQYF,TGTGCAAGGCGCGCAGGGGGGACAGTCAGAAGGGGCAGGGACGGGCAGTACTTC
TRBV13,TRBJ1-2,-,-,CASSLRAVDYGYTF,TGTGCCAGCAGCTTAAGGGCAGTAGACTATGGCTACACCTTC
TRBV6-1,TRBJ1-5,-,once,CASASGDQPQHF,TGTGCCAGCGCATCAGGGGATCAGCCCCAGCATTTT
TRBV6-1,TRBJ1-2,-,-,CASSEGGAQGGYTF,TGTGCCAGCAGTGAAGGAGGGGCCCAGGGTGGCTACACCTTC
TRBV7-9,TRBJ1-5,-,-,CASSLVIGSGDNQPQHF,TGTGCCAGCAGCTTAGTAATAGGGTCTGGGGACAATCAGCCCCAGCATTTT
TRBV5-1,TRBJ1-2,-,-,CASSFDSKGSGYTF,TGCGCCAGCAGCTTTGACAGTAAAGGTAGTGGCTACACCTTC
TRBV27,TRBJ2-5,TRBD2,-,CASSLSGTSPQETQYF,TGTGCCAGCAGTTTATCGGGGACTAGCCCGCAAGAGACCCAGTACTTC
TRBV10-2,TRBJ2-3,-,-,CASSDGAGAGDTQYF,TGCGCCAGCAGTGACGGGGCGGGGGCTGGAGATACGCAGTATTTT
TRBV2,TRBJ2-7,-,-,CASSDIQGSHEQYF,TGTGCCAGCAGTGACATTCAGGGCTCCCACGAGCAGTACTTC
TRBV6-5,TRBJ2-1,TRBD2,-,CASSQAGTYNEQFF,TGTGCCAGCAGCCAAGCGGGGACCTACAATGAGCAGTTCTTC
TRBV19,TRBJ1-4,TRBD1,once,CASRTGTGTGEKLFF,TGTGCCAGTAGGACCGGGACAGGGACCGGTGAAAAACTGTTTTTT
TRBV7-8,TRBJ2-7,TRBD2,-,CASSLGSGEYEQYF,TGTGCCAGCAGCTTAGGGAGCGGGGAGTACGAGCAGTACTTC
TRBV9,TRBJ2-1,-,-,CASSARVGLKYNEQFF,TGTGCCAGCAGTGCGAGGGTAGGACTGAAATACAATGAGCAGTTCTTC
TRBV6-1,TRBJ1-5,TRBD1,-,CASRGTGVPNQPQHF,TGTGCCAGCAGGGGGACAGGGGTACCCAATCAGCCCCAGCATTTT
TRBV28,TRBJ2-1,-,-,CASTLGRSHNEQFF,TGTGCCAGCACACTGGGGCGGAGCCACAATGAGCAGTTCTTC
TRBV28,TRBJ1-5,TRBD1,-,CASRGTVSNQPQHF,TGTGCCAGCAGGGGGACAGTTAGCAATCAGCCCCAGCATTTT
TRBV5-4,TRBJ2-7,TRBD1,-,CASSVGQGAYEQYF,TGTGCCAGCAGCGTTGGACAGGGCGCCTACGAGCAGTACTTC
TRBV6-5,TRBJ2-4,TRBD1,-,CASTRQGIQYF,TGTGCCAGCACCAGACAGGGAATTCAGTACTTC
TRBV5-5,TRBJ2-7,-,-,CASSLTGTYEQYF,TGTGCCAGCAGCTTGACAGGGACCTACGAGCAGTACTTC
TRBV7-6,TRBJ2-3,-,-,CASSLSGAATQYF,TGTGCCAGCAGCCTGTCCGGGGCAGCTACGCAGTATTTT
TRBV7-2,TRBJ2-7,TRBD2,-,CASSSYTWTSGRSEQYF,TGTGCCAGCAGCTCCTACACCTGGACTAGCGGCCGCAGCGAGCAGTACTTC
TRBV11-3,TRBJ1-3,-,-,CASSLSPAAGNTIYF,TGTGCCAGCAGCTTATCGCCGGCGGCGGGAAACACCATATATTTT
TRBV18,TRBJ2-5,TRBD2,-,CASSPVAGVQETQYF,TGTGCCAGCTCACCTGTAGCGGGGGTCCAAGAGACCCAGTACTTC
TRBV19,TRBJ2-3,-,-,CASSIAGTDTQYF,TGTGCCAGTAGTATAGCGGGAACAGATACGCAGTATTTT
TRBV21-1,TRBJ1-4,-,-,CASSKRSVRSEKLFF,TGTGCCAGCAGCAAACGGAGTGTCAGGAGTGAAAAACTGTTTTTT
TRBV7-2,TRBJ2-3,TRBD2,-,CASSLKSLAGGLTDTQYF,TGTGCCAGCAGCTTAAAGTCACTAGCGGGAGGGTTAACAGATACGCAGTATTTT
TRBV9,TRBJ2-7,TRBD2,-,CASSVGTSGSEQYF,TGTGCCAGCAGCGTAGGGACTAGCGGGAGCGAGCAGTACTTC
TRBV7-3,TRBJ2-5,-,-,CASSQGSQETQYF,TGTGCCAGCAGCCAGGGGTCCCAAGAGACCCAGTACTTC
TRBV6-6,TRBJ2-2,TRBD2,-,CASSSLAGENTGELFF,TGTGCCAGCAGTTCTCTAGCGGGAGAGAACACCGGGGAGCTGTTTTTT
TRBV7-6,TRBJ2-7,TRBD1,-,CASSLPGQGSYEQYF,TGTGCCAGCAGCTTACCGGGACAGGGTAGCTACGAGCAGTACTTC
TRBV28,TRBJ1-5,-,-,CASSFYPADSSNQPQHF,TGTGCCAGCAGTTTCTATCCGGCAGACTCGAGCAATCAGCCCCAGCATTTT
TRBV4-1,TRBJ2-1,TRBD2,-,CASSGRGGLAGAPRSSYNEQFF,TGCGCCAGCAGCGGCCGAGGTGGACTAGCGGGAGCCCCAAGGAGCTCCTACAATGAGCAGTTCTTC
TRBV2,TRBJ2-7,TRBD1,-,CASRLDRPYEQYF,TGTGCCAGCAGGTTGGACAGGCCCTACGAGCAGTACTTC
TRBV19,TRBJ1-3,-,-,CASSIRSASGNTIYF,TGTGCCAGTAGTATTCGGTCCGCCTCTGGAAACACCATATATTTT
TRBV9,TRBJ1-3,TRBD1,-,CASSLQGAGNTIYF,TGTGCCAGCAGCTTACAGGGGGCCGGAAACACCATATATTTT
TRBV5-1,TRBJ1-3,TRBD1,-,CASSLGTGLSGNTIYF,TGCGCCAGCAGCTTGGGGACAGGCCTCTCTGGAAACACCATATATTTT
TRBV6-1,TRBJ2-7,-,-,CASRLTRVTYEQYF,TGTGCCAGCAGACTCACTAGGGTCACCTACGAGCAGTACTTC
TRBV10-3,TRBJ2-3,TRBD1,-,CAISEGQGTDTQYF,TGTGCCATCAGTGAGGGACAGGGCACAGATACGCAGTATTTT
TRBV19,TRBJ1-3,-,-,CASSPGPSSGNTIYF,TGTGCCAGTAGCCCGGGCCCTTCCTCTGGAAACACCATATATTTT
TRBV27,TRBJ2-3,TRBD1,-,CASSLRTGKFGQAADTQYF,TGTGCCAGCAGTTTGAGGACAGGTAAATTTGGGCAAGCGGCAGATACGCAGTATTTT
TRBV30,TRBJ1-3,-,-,CAWSVQLVGNTIYF,TGTGCCTGGAGTGTACAGTTAGTAGGAAACACCATATATTTT
TRBV2,TRBJ1-3,-,-,CASSEWGSGNTIYF,TGTGCCAGCAGTGAATGGGGTTCTGGAAACACCATATATTTT
TRBV7-2,TRBJ2-1,-,-,CASSLEGGNEQFF,TGTGCCAGCAGCTTAGAGGGAGGCAATGAGCAGTTCTTC
TRBV4-3,TRBJ1-2,TRBD1,once,CASSHAGQGSNYGYTF,TGCGCCAGCAGCCACGCGGGACAGGGGTCTAACTATGGCTACACCTTC
TRBV19,TRBJ1-1,-,once,CASQGTTEAFF,TGTGCCAGTCAGGGGACGACTGAAGCTTTCTTT